Below are 9 T cell receptor beta chains sequenced from a single sample in a study of persistence of HIV-infected CD4 T cells. This was the immunoSEQ version 4 assay in survey mode. TCRdb keeps only in-frame clones here, not all; method: immunoSEQ multiplex PCR. The sample lists 38,000 or so clones; under 90% were seen once. An overlapping HIV-1 Gag peptide pool stimulated these cells at 0.85 to 1 ug/peptide/mL. Sorted nonresponding memory CD4+ T cells were CD40L-negative, CD69-negative, CD45RO-high. No antigens are known for them. This sample comprised cultured CD4+ T cells from PBMCs, obtained from a patient who received antiretroviral therapy. The receptors here all came from an adult with HIV. The donor label of this sample is uncertain.

The chain is built from TRBV7-2 and TRBJ1-5; D remains unclear. Between the trimmed V and J ends, which lost 1 base and 3 bases, there was a span of 10 bases. This CDR3 has 15 residues. CDR1 SGHTA and CDR2 FQGNSA come from the germline V gene. CDR3 in DNA: TGTGCCAGCAGCTTAGTTGGTGGATCCAATCAGCCCCAGCATTTT. Amino acid sequence: CASSLVGGSNQPQHF. Variable domain in full (rest from reference TRBV7-2 and TRBJ1-5): GAGVSQSPSNKVTEKGKDVELRCDPISGHTALYWYRQSLGQGLEFLIYFQGNSAPDKSGLPSDRFSAERTGGSVSTLTIQRTQQEDSAVYLCASSLVGGSNQPQHFGDGTRLSIL.

This rearrangement joins TRBV7-9 to TRBJ2-3; 7 bases are a match to TRBD2. Unmatched junction bases numbered 3, after V lost 3 bases and J lost 0 bases. CDR3 length: 15 amino acids. The germline CDR1 and CDR2 sequences are SEHNR and FQNEAQ (reference sequence). This chain's CDR3 is CASSFAGDSTDTQYF. CDR3 in DNA: TGTGCCAGCAGCTTTGCGGGGGACAGCACAGATACGCAGTATTTT.

The chain joins TRBV27 to TRBJ2-2, with D hard to call. Trimming cost V 6 bases and J 1 base, with 6 bases left between them. The CDR3 has 13 residues. Looked up from germline, CDR1 is MNHEY and CDR2 is SMNVEV (reference sequence). The CDR3 here is CASSERNTGELFF. CDR3 DNA: TGTGCCAGCAGCGAGAGGAACACCGGGGAGCTGTTTTTT.

This clone was recorded once. This rearrangement joins TRBV3-1 (or the pseudogene TRBV3-2) to TRBJ1-1; a possible D gene is TRBD1 (6 bases). V was trimmed by 4 bases and J by 2 bases, leaving 11 bases between them. CDR1 is LGHDT and CDR2 is YNNKEL in the germline V gene (reference sequence). The CDR3 length is 14 residues. CDR3 region: CASSPKQGNTEAFF. The CDR3 bases are TGTGCCAGCAGCCCAAAACAGGGAAACACTGAAGCTTTCTTT.

This clone was recorded a few times. The chain joins TRBV4-1 to TRBJ2-3; 8 bases agree with TRBD2. This CDR3 has 17 residues. V was clipped by 0 bases and J by 1 base; unmatched bases: 6. CDR1 and CDR2 from the germline V gene are MGHRA and YSYEKL. The CDR3 reads CASSQEFSRGGTDTQYF. CDR3 DNA sequence: TGCGCCAGCAGCCAAGAATTTTCGCGGGGGGGCACAGATACGCAGTATTTT.

This rearrangement joins TRBV2 to TRBJ2-1; D is ambiguous. The CDR3 is made up of 14 amino acids. Germline CDR1 is SNHLY and CDR2 is FYNNEI. The V end lost 5 bases, the J end lost 6 bases, and 14 bases lay between the germline ends. The CDR3 loop reads CASSKQTYGNEQFF. The CDR3 nucleotides read TGTGCCAGCAGTAAGCAGACCTACGGCAATGAGCAGTTCTTC.

The chain couples TRBV28 to TRBJ2-4; 7 bases fit TRBD1. V lost 3 bases to trimming and J lost 0 bases; unmatched junction nucleotides: 8. The CDR3 extends over 17 amino acids. Looked up from germline, CDR1 is MDHEN and CDR2 is SYDVKM. The CDR3 DNA reads TGTGCCAGCAGTTTCGCTGGACAGGTAACAGCCAAAAACATTCAGTACTTC. Protein: CASSFAGQVTAKNIQYF. The whole variable domain, remainder taken from reference TRBV28 and TRBJ2-4, is DVKVTQSSRYLVKRTGEKVFLECVQDMDHENMFWYRQDPGLGLRLIYFSYDVKMKEKGDIPEGYSVSREKKERFSLILESASTNQTSMYLCASSFAGQVTAKNIQYFGAGTRLSVL.

The rearrangement links TRBV7-2 to TRBJ1-6; 7 nucleotides agree with TRBD1. This CDR3 comprises 14 residues. Germline V gene data show CDR1 as SGHTA and CDR2 as FQGNSA. The V gene end was trimmed by 5 bases and the J gene end by 13 bases; junction bases not matched to a gene: 11. Here the CDR3 DNA reads TGTGCCAGCAGCCTGGGCAGGGGGTTCCTGCCCCTCCACTTT. Translating it yields CASSLGRGFLPLHF.

The chain links TRBV5-5 to TRBJ1-2; unclear D gene. CDR1 and CDR2 from the germline V gene are SGHKS and YYEKEE (reference sequence). The CDR3 totals 13 residues. V dropped 4 bases and J dropped 8 bases, with 15 bases sitting between them. CDR3 residues: CASSPRYVVGYTF. CDR3 DNA sequence: TGTGCCAGCAGCCCGCGGTACGTCGTGGGCTACACCTTC.